This TCR beta chain comes out of a study of T cells in Graves' hyperthyroidism and ophthalmopathy. RNA transcripts served as the template for amplifying TCR beta CDR3 regions. The primer set for the first-round RT-PCR of the TCR CDR3 was HTBI. TCRdb analysed the multiplex PCR reads with MiXCR anew, one entry per CDR3 protein. The repertoire holds under 350,000 distinct CDR3 sequences, with about 18% as singletons. Findings of the study overall: Blood also contained most expanded thyroid clonotypes above 0.001.

In this sample, this clonotype turned up many times. What it binds is unknown. Investigators excluded patients with uncontrolled infection, other autoimmune disease, pregnancy or lactation. The authors took PBMCs from 10 ml fresh peripheral blood. Sequenced input: blood. The sequence was collected from a woman aged 45 to 65 with Graves' hyperthyroidism.

The CDR3 sequence: CASSLTVAGSSYEQYF. The CDR3 bases are TGCGCCAGCAGCTTAACCGTAGCGGGATCCTCCTACGAGCAGTACTTC. The V and J genes are TRBV5-1 and TRBJ2-7, with TRBD2 matching 8 bases. V lost 2 bases, J lost 0 bases, and 7 bases stayed unmatched. This CDR3 has 16 amino acids. CDR1 SGHRS and CDR2 YFSETQ come from the germline V gene. The complete variable domain, with remaining parts taken from reference TRBV5-1 and TRBJ2-7, reads KAGVTQTPRYLIKTRGQQVTLSCSPISGHRSVSWYQQTPGQGLQFLFEYFSETQRNKGNFPGRFSGRQFSNSRSEMNVSTLELGDSALYLCASSLTVAGSSYEQYFGPGTRLTVT.